The TCR beta chain described here comes from a study of blood T cell repertoires in COVID-19. Sequenced by immunoSEQ multiplex PCR; TCRdb stores in-frame clones only, minus some. The sample includes 200,000 to 250,000 clones, approximately 80% of them seen just once. By share, this clone counts as medium-sized. CDR1 and CDR2 (germline): SEHNR, FQNEAQ (reference sequence). The length of the CDR3 is 15 residues. V lost 4 bases, J lost 4 bases, and 16 bases lay in between. This TCR was recovered from a woman in her fifties or sixties with acute COVID-19. The V call is TRBV7-9, the J call TRBJ1-2; a weak D match, TRBD1 (6 bases). Specimen: PBMCs or T cells enriched from blood (not recorded which). CDR3 DNA: TGTGCCAGCAGCTCCGGACAGTCTGGACTCTATGGCTACACCTTC. Its translation: CASSSGQSGLYGYTF.